This is a list of T cell receptor beta chains from one sample in a study of cytomegalovirus exposure and HLA in healthy donors. TCRdb keeps only in-frame clones here, not all; method: immunoSEQ multiplex PCR. The sample has 95,000 to 100,000 clones, roughly 79% seen once. The sequenced sample consisted of PBMCs. The receptor set was obtained from a man in his forties in good health and CMV-seronegative. Both conserved end residues are trimmed from each CDR3.

TRBV6-1,ASRATSGGGQY
TRBV5-1,ASSLDNMNTEAF
TRBV2,ASKRQGANGYT
TRBV19,ASRNTSAQALRNGYT
TRBV19,ASSPGVPSGANVLT
TRBV2,ASSGKRERGETQY
TRBV7-8,ASSSRTSGDYEQY
TRBV7-9,ASSFQGADTQY
TRBV5-1,ASSSDRGGRGYGYT
TRBV15,ATSPQGALEEKLF
TRBV6-1,ASSEISYSKTQY
TRBV7-9,SSSGGMREQF
TRBV28,ASSFDNEQF
TRBV7-6,ASEAGTDMNTEAF